Listed here are 4 T cell receptor beta chains from one sample, sequenced in a study of blood T cell repertoires in COVID-19. Clones were read by immunoSEQ multiplex PCR, and TCRdb kept only the in-frame ones, dropping some. The data contain 55,000 to 80,000 clones, 81% of them singletons. Sample: peripheral blood. The origin of the receptors is a woman aged 70 to 79 with acute or convalescent COVID-19.

The V gene is TRBV29-1, the J gene TRBJ2-7; TRBD1 matches at 7 bases. Germline lookup yields CDR1 SQVTM and CDR2 ANQGSEA. The CDR3 has 13 residues. Trimming at V came to 5 bases and at J to 5 bases, leaving 9 bases not matched to a gene. In DNA form, the CDR3 reads TGCAGCGTTCCGGGACAGTCCTTCGACGAGCAGTACTTC. Translating gives CSVPGQSFDEQYF.

The rearrangement uses TRBV25-1 and TRBJ2-1; 9 bases match TRBD2. Germline CDR1 is MGHDK and CDR2 is SYGVNS. V lost 2 bases to trimming and J lost 16 bases; unmatched junction nucleotides: 6. This CDR3 is 12 amino acids long. CDR3: CASSEGLAGPFF. CDR3 DNA sequence: TGTGCCAGCAGTGAAGGTCTAGCGGGGCCCTTCTTC.

The chain links TRBV19 to TRBJ2-7; 8 bases agree with TRBD2. Germline CDR1 and CDR2: LNHDA and SQIVND (reference sequence). The CDR3 has 16 residues. V lost 5 bases and J lost 2; bases outside the gene matches: 11. CDR3 coding DNA: TGTGCCAGTAGTTCCCAGGGCGGGAGGACCGCCTACGAGCAGTACTTC. This codes for CASSSQGGRTAYEQYF. The whole variable domain, filled in from reference TRBV19 and TRBJ2-7, reads DGGITQSPKYLFRKEGQNVTLSCEQNLNHDAMYWYRQDPGQGLRLIYYSQIVNDFQKGDIAEGYSVSREKKESFPLTVTSAQKNPTAFYLCASSSQGGRTAYEQYFGPGTRLTVT.

V and J are TRBV19 and TRBJ2-2, with D tentatively TRBD1 (6 bases). Trimming stripped 10 bases from V and 4 bases from J, with 10 bases between. Germline V CDR1 and CDR2: LNHDA, SQIVND (reference sequence). This CDR3 comprises 12 residues. The CDR3 spells CATGQFTGELFF. CDR3 coding DNA: TGTGCCACGGGACAATTCACCGGGGAGCTGTTTTTT.